The rows below give T cell receptor beta chains drawn from one sample of a study of human T cells and chemical hapten exposure. TCRdb passed the RACE reads through MiXCR, listing each CDR3 protein once. The sample consists of more than 70,000 distinct CDR3 sequences, approximately 9% of them appearing once. Material: whole blood, obtained in connection with sensitization to the hapten diphenylcyclopropenone (DPC). Receptor source: a man aged 35 to 55 with alopecia areata. Some clones in this sample may be carry-over from other donors' samples. CDR3s include the opening cysteine and the closing phenylalanine or tryptophan. The order of the fields is V gene, CDR3 protein.

TRBV29-1 | CSADGLAGEGEQFF
TRBV20-1 | CSAGITDTQYF
TRBV24-1 | CATSDIGGGGTSYNEQFF
TRBV18 | CASSPVLVSGLPNKDIQYF
TRBV5-1 | CASSSTGSSYEQYF
TRBV10-3 | CAISGPGLAGGPSTDTQYF
TRBV7-9 | CASTTPGGNEQFF
TRBV7-9 | CASSSGQGGSVVAFF
TRBV7-8 | CASSPKGQVLAKNIQYF
TRBV28 | CASSFIGQVLGGYTF
TRBV5-4 | CASSIPGSGLNRQYF
TRBV12-3/TRBV12-4 | CASSPRLAGGGNEQFF
TRBV5-1 | CASSLVGADTIYF
TRBV6-6 | CASSYSWNQPQHF
TRBV6-2/TRBV6-3 | CASSPGQGSALGIQYF
TRBV3-1 | CASSQNGRVSNQPQHF
TRBV7-7 | CASSAGTPQETQYF
TRBV28 | CATTQDVRGYTF
TRBV2 | CASRETGTEQFF
TRBV5-1 | CASSGGTRTEAFF
TRBV11-2 | CASSLDGWGNQPQHF
TRBV7-6 | CASSLGGSGANVLTF
TRBV28 | CASSLFGVPGQGSYEQYF
TRBV12-3/TRBV12-4 | CASSLAGIANTEAFF
TRBV28 | CASSFTEAFF
TRBV7-2 | CASSFRSLSTDTQYF
TRBV29-1 | CSVGQWMGTDTQYF
TRBV29-1 | CSARDRGKDTQYF
TRBV5-1 | CASSFGQGADTQYF